This T cell receptor beta chain was profiled in a study of T cells in Graves' hyperthyroidism and ophthalmopathy. Points from the study as a whole: The authors' 13 V-J model separated ophthalmopathy from stable hyperthyroidism.

CDR3 size: 13 residues. Trimming took 2 bases from V and 4 from J, leaving 8 bases between them. Germline V gene lookup returns CDR1 MGHRA and CDR2 YSYEKL. This sample holds PBMCs from 10 ml fresh peripheral blood. Researchers took RNA transcripts and amplified the TCR beta CDR3 regions from them. The TCR CDR3 first-round RT-PCR relied on the HTBI primer set. From the multiplex PCR reads, TCRdb called clonotypes with MiXCR, one entry per CDR3 protein. The sample lists a few hundred thousand distinct CDR3 sequences, about a sixth occurring once. This clonotype was recorded many times. Antigen: not known.

The V gene is TRBV4-1, the J gene TRBJ1-2; D ambiguous. Material: blood. The clonotype comes from a woman in her sixties with Graves' ophthalmopathy. The CDR3 DNA reads TGCGCCAGCAGCCAACCGGGCTCCTATGGCTACACCTTC. This gives the protein CASSQPGSYGYTF.